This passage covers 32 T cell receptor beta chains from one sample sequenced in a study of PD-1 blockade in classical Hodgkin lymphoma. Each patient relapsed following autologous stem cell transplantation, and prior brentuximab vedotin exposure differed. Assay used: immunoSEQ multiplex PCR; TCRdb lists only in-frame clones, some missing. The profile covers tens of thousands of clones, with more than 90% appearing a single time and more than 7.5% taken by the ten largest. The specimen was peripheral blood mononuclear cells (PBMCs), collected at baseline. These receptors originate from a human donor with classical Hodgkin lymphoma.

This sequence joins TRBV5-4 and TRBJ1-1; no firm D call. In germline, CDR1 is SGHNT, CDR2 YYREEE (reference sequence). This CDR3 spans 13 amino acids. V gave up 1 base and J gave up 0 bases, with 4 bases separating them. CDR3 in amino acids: CASSLRLNTEAFF. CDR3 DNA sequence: TGTGCCAGCAGCTTGAGGTTGAACACTGAAGCTTTCTTT.

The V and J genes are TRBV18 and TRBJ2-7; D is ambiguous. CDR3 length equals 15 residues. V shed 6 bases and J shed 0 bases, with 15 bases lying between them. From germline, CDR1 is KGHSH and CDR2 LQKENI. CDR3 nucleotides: TGTGCCAGCTCGCCCGAGCTTGCAAGCTCCTACGAGCAGTACTTC. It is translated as CASSPELASSYEQYF.

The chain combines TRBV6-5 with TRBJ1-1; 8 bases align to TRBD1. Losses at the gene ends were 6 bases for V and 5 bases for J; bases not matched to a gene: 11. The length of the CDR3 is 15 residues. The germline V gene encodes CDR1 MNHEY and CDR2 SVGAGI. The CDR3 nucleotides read TGTGCCAGCAGCAACGACAGGGGCTTTTGGACTGAAGCTTTCTTT. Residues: CASSNDRGFWTEAFF.

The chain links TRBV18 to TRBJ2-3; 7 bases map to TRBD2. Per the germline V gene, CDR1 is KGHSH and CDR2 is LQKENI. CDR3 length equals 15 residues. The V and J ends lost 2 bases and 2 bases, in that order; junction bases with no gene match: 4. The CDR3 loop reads CASSPVGGSTDTQYF. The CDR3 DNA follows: TGTGCCAGCTCACCAGTCGGGGGGTCCACAGATACGCAGTATTTT.

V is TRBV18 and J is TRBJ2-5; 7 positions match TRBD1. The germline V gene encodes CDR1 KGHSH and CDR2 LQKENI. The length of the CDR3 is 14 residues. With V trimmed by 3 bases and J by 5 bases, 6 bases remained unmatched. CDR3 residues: CASSPKAGGETQYF. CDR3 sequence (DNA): TGTGCCAGCTCACCGAAGGCAGGGGGTGAGACCCAGTACTTC.

In DNA, the CDR3 is TGTGCCAGCCTCTATGGCTACACCTTC. Translated: CASLYGYTF. V and J are TRBV6-5 and TRBJ1-2; D is unresolved. Trimming pared 8 bases from V and 4 bases from J, leaving 2 bases between. This CDR3 has 9 amino acids. Germline V gene data show CDR1 as MNHEY and CDR2 as SVGAGI.

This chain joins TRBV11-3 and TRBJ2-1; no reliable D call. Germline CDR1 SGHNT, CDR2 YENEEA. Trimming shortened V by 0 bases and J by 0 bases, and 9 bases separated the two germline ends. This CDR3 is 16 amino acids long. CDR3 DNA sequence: TGTGCCAGCAGCTTAGACGGATCGAGCTCCTACAATGAGCAGTTCTTC. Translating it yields CASSLDGSSSYNEQFF.

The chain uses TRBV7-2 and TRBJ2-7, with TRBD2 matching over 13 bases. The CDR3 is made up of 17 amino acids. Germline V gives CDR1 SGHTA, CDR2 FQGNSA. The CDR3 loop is CASSLASPKTSGRLVTV. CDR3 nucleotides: TGTGCCAGCAGCTTAGCTTCTCCTAAGACTAGCGGGAGGCTCGTTACTGTC.

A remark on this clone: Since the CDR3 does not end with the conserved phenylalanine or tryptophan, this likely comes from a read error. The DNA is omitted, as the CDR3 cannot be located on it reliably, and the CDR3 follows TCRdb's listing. CDR3 sequence: CAISESVARTRKL. This chain links TRBV10-3 with TRBJ2-7; TRBD2 is the table's D call, not checked against the DNA. Germline V lookup: CDR1 ENHRY, CDR2 SYGVKD. The CDR3 spans 13 residues, counting both ends.

The CDR3 sequence: CASSGTGVPGANVLTF. The CDR3 nucleotides read TGTGCCAGCAGCGGGACAGGGGTCCCTGGGGCCAACGTCCTGACTTTC. This chain connects TRBV28 to TRBJ2-6; TRBD1 aligns across 10 bases. Germline V gives CDR1 MDHEN, CDR2 SYDVKM. Trimming cost V 6 bases and J 2 bases; bases outside gene matches: 4. The CDR3 is made up of 16 amino acids.

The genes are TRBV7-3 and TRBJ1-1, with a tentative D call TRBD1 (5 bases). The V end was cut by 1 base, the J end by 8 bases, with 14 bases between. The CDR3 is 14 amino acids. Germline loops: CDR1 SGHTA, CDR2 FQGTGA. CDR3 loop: CASSLRGGQDEAFF. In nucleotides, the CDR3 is TGTGCCAGCAGCTTAAGGGGCGGGCAGGACGAAGCTTTCTTT.

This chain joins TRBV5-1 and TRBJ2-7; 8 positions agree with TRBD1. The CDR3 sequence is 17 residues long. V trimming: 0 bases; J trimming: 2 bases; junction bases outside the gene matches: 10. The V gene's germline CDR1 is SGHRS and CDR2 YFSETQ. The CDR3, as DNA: TGCGCCAGCAGCTTGGTTACCCTAGGACAGGGTACCTACGAGCAGTACTTC. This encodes CASSLVTLGQGTYEQYF.

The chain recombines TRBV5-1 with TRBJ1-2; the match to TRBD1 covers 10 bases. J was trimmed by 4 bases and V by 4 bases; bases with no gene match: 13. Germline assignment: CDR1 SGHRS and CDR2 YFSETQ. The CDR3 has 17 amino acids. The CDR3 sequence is CASSQGTGVTRPYGYTF. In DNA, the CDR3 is TGCGCCAGCAGCCAAGGGACAGGGGTAACAAGACCCTATGGCTACACCTTC. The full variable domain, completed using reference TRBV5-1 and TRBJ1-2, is KAGVTQTPRYLIKTRGQQVTLSCSPISGHRSVSWYQQTPGQGLQFLFEYFSETQRNKGNFPGRFSGRQFSNSRSEMNVSTLELGDSALYLCASSQGTGVTRPYGYTFGSGTRLTVV.

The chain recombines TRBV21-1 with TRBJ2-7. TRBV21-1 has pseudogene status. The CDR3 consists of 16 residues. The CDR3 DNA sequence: TGTGCCAGCAGCAAAGGAGTCCGTGGGGGCTCCTACGAGCAGTACTTC. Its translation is CASSKGVRGGSYEQYF.

The chain's CDR3 is CASSLDSWAGGTEAFF. The CDR3 coding sequence is TGTGCCAGCAGCTTAGACTCCTGGGCAGGGGGCACTGAAGCTTTCTTT. The V gene is TRBV7-3, the J gene TRBJ1-1; 7 bases map to TRBD1. The germline CDR1 and CDR2 sequences are SGHTA and FQGTGA. The CDR3 contains 16 residues. V lost 2 bases to trimming and J lost 4 bases; unmatched junction nucleotides: 10.

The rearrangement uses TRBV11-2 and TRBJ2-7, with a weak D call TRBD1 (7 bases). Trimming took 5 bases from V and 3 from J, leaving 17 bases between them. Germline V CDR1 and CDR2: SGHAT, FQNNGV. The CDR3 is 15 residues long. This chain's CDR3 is CASSPGAGGGYEQYF. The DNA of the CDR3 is TGTGCCAGCAGCCCTGGGGCAGGGGGAGGCTACGAGCAGTACTTC. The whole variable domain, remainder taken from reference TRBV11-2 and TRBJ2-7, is EAGVAQSPRYKIIEKRQSVAFWCNPISGHATLYWYQQILGQGPKLLIQFQNNGVVDDSQLPKDRFSAERLKGVDSTLKIQPAKLEDSAVYLCASSPGAGGGYEQYFGPGTRLTVT.

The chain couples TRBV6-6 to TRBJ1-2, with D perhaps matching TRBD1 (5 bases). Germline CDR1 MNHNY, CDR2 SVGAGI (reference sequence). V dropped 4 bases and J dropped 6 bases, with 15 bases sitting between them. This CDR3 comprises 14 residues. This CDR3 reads CASSWGQAVDGYTF. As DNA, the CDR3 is TGTGCCAGCAGTTGGGGCCAGGCAGTCGATGGCTACACCTTC.

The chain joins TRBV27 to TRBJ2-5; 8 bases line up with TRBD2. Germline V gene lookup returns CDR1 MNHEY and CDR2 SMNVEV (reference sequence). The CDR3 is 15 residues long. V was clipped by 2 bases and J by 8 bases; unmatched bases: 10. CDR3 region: CASSLSRGGWYTQYF. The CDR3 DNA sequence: TGTGCCAGCAGTTTAAGCCGGGGGGGCTGGTATACCCAGTACTTC.

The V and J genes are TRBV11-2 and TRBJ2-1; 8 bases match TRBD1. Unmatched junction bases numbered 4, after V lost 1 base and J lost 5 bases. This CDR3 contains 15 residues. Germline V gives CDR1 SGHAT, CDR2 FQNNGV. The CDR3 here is CASSLGTGINNEQFF. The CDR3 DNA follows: TGTGCCAGCAGCTTAGGGACAGGGATAAACAATGAGCAGTTCTTC.

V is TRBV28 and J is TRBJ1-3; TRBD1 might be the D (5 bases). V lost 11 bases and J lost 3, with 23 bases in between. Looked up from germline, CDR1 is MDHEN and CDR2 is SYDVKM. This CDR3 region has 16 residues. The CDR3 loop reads CAVSRPPGRGGNTIYF. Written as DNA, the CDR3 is TGTGCCGTCAGTAGGCCTCCAGGGAGAGGTGGAAACACCATATATTTT.

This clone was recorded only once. CDR3 sequence (DNA): TGCGCCAGCAGCCATCGACAGGATTCCTACGAGCAGTACTTC. Amino acids: CASSHRQDSYEQYF. The V and J genes are TRBV4-1 and TRBJ2-7; the D gene is possibly TRBD1 (6 bases). V lost 3 bases and J 1 base, leaving 10 bases between the germline ends. Germline V CDR1 and CDR2: MGHRA, YSYEKL. The length of the CDR3 is 14 residues.

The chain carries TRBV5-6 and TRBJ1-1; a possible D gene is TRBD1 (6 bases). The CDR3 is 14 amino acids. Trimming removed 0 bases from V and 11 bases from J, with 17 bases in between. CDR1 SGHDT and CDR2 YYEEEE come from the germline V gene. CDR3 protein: CASSLGPGEKEAFF. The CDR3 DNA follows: TGTGCCAGCAGCTTGGGCCCAGGGGAAAAGGAGGCTTTCTTT.

This CDR3 reads CASQKPGSYNEQFF. The CDR3 nucleotides are TGTGCCAGTCAAAAGCCAGGTTCCTACAATGAGCAGTTCTTC. The gene calls are TRBV19 and TRBJ2-1; D remains ambiguous. Germline CDR1 and CDR2: LNHDA and SQIVND (reference sequence). This CDR3 is built from 14 residues. V lost 8 bases and J 1 base, leaving 12 bases between the germline ends.

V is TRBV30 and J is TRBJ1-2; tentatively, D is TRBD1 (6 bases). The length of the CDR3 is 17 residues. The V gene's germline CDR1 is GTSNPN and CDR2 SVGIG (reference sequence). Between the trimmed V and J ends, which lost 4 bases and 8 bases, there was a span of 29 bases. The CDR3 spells CAWTAGFADSRTQGYTF. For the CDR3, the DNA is TGTGCCTGGACTGCCGGTTTTGCGGACAGTCGAACCCAGGGCTACACCTTC. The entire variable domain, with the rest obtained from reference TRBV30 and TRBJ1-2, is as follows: SQTIHQWPATLVQPVGSPLSLECTVEGTSNPNLYWYRQAAGRGLQLLFYSVGIGQISSEVPQNLSASRPQDRQFILSSKKLLLSDSGFYLCAWTAGFADSRTQGYTFGSGTRLTVV.

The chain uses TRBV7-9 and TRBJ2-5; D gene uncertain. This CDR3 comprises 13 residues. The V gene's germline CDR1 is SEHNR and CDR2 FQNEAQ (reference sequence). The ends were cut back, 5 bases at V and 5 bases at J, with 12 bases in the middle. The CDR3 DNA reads TGTGCCAGCAGCCCGGCCGCCAAGGAGACCCAGTACTTC. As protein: CASSPAAKETQYF.

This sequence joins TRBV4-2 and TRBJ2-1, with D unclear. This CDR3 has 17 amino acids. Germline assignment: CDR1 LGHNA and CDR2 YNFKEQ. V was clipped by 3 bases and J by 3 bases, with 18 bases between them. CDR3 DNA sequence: TGTGCCAGCAGCCAGCCATACAGCGTCTCGGGCTACAATGAGCAGTTCTTC. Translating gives CASSQPYSVSGYNEQFF.

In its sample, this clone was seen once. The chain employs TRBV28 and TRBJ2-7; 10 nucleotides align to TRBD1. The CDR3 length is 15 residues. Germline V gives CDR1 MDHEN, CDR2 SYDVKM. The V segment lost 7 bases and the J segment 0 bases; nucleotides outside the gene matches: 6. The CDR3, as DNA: TGTGCCAGCACCTCCGGGACAGGGGCCTCCTACGAGCAGTACTTC. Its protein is CASTSGTGASYEQYF.

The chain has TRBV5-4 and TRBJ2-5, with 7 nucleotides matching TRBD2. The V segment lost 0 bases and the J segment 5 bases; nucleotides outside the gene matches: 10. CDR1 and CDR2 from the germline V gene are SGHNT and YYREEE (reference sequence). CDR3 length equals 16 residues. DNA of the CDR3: TGTGCCAGCAGCTTGGCCGGCGCTAGCGGAGGGGAGACCCAGTACTTC. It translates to CASSLAGASGGETQYF.

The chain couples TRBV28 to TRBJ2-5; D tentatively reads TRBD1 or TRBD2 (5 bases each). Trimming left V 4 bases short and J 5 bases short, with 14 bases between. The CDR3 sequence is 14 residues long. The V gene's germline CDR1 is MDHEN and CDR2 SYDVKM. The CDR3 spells CASSSPGRAETQYF. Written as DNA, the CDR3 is TGTGCCAGCAGTTCACCGGGACGAGCTGAGACCCAGTACTTC.

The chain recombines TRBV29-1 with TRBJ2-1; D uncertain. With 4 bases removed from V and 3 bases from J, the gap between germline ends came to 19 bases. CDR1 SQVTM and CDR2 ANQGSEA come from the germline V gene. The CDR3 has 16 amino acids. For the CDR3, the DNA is TGCAGCGTTGCCCGAAGGGTGGTAGAAGGCTACAATGAGCAGTTCTTC. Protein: CSVARRVVEGYNEQFF.

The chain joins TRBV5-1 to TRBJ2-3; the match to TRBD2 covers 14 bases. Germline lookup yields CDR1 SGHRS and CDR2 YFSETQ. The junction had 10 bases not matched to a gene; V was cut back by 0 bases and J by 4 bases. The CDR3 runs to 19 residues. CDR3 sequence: CASSLGPTSGRAGADTQYF. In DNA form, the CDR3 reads TGCGCCAGCAGCTTGGGGCCGACTAGCGGGAGGGCCGGGGCAGATACGCAGTATTTT.

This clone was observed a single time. CDR3: CATRTGGVNQPQHF. CDR3 coding DNA: TGTGCCACCCGGACAGGGGGTGTCAATCAGCCCCAGCATTTT. V usage is TRBV6-5 and J usage is TRBJ1-5; 10 positions agree with TRBD1. This CDR3 contains 14 residues. The germline CDR1 and CDR2 sequences are MNHEY and SVGAGI. After removal of 10 bases from V and 3 bases from J, the junction contained 6 bases not matched to a gene.